Shown below are 5 T cell receptor beta chains from a single sample sequenced in a study of T cell responses to AZD1222 COVID-19 vaccine. Sequenced by immunoSEQ multiplex PCR; TCRdb stores in-frame clones only, minus some. The sample holds tens of thousands of clones, approximately 90% seen once. The sequencing here drew on peripheral blood, taken 28 days after the second AZD1222 dose. The receptors here all came from an adult who received the AZD1222 COVID-19 vaccine.

The chain has TRBV19 and TRBJ1-2; D perhaps matches TRBD1 (5 bases). Germline V gene sequence: CDR1 LNHDA, CDR2 SQIVND (reference sequence). Trimming shortened V by 3 bases and J by 6 bases, and 5 bases separated the two germline ends. The CDR3 is made up of 11 amino acids. The CDR3 sequence is CASSIRDGYTF. The DNA for the CDR3 is TGTGCCAGTAGTATCAGGGATGGCTACACCTTC.

This clone was seen a few times. The chain has TRBV7-9 and TRBJ2-7, with 12 nucleotides matching TRBD1. CDR1 SEHNR and CDR2 FQNEAQ come from the germline V gene (reference sequence). This CDR3 comprises 16 residues. J gave up 4 bases and V 4 bases, and 8 bases lay outside the gene matches. This CDR3 is CASSSRDRGRGYEQYF. CDR3 nucleotide sequence: TGTGCCAGCAGCTCCCGGGACAGGGGGCGTGGATACGAGCAGTACTTC.

The chain couples TRBV3-1 (or the pseudogene TRBV3-2) to TRBJ1-3, with D perhaps TRBD1 (6 bases). Per germline, CDR1 LGHDT and CDR2 YNNKEL (reference sequence). This CDR3 has 15 residues. V shed 4 bases and J shed 6 bases, with 16 bases lying between them. CDR3 in DNA: TGTGCCAGCAGCCGAGAAACAGGGATCGCAAACACCATATATTTT. This encodes CASSRETGIANTIYF.

The chain combines TRBV3-1 (or the pseudogene TRBV3-2) with TRBJ2-7, with D perhaps TRBD1 (5 bases). This CDR3 contains 14 residues. Looked up from germline, CDR1 is LGHDT and CDR2 is YNNKEL (reference sequence). The V end lost 1 base, the J end lost 7 bases, and 14 bases lay between the germline ends. CDR3 in amino acids: CASSQGQAGWEQYF. The CDR3 DNA follows: TGTGCCAGCAGCCAAGGGCAGGCAGGGTGGGAGCAGTACTTC.

This rearrangement joins TRBV2 to TRBJ1-5; D might be TRBD1 (5 bases). This CDR3 spans 15 amino acids. Trimming stripped 7 bases from V and 4 bases from J, with 17 bases between. Germline values: CDR1 SNHLY, CDR2 FYNNEI. CDR3 in amino acids: CASKVRWGGNQPQHF. The CDR3 nucleotides are TGTGCCAGCAAAGTTCGGTGGGGGGGTAATCAGCCCCAGCATTTT.